This T cell receptor (beta chain) was observed in a study of T cell responses to AZD1222 COVID-19 vaccine. Study observations and caveats: Repertoires in all cases were sampled only once the peak T cell response had passed.

Between the trimmed V and J ends, which lost 3 bases and 3 bases, there was a span of 9 bases. The germline V gene has CDR1 SGHTA and CDR2 FQGNSA. CDR3 length equals 14 residues. Turning to this clone: Its antigen is still unknown.

Libraries were prepared by immunoSEQ multiplex PCR; TCRdb keeps only in-frame clonotypes and omits some of them. The sample has about 49,000 clones, about 83% seen once. Source: peripheral blood, taken on day 0 of AZD1222 vaccination. J is TRBJ1-5 and V is TRBV7-2, with D uncertain. The TCR sequence derives from an adult in good health. For the CDR3, the DNA is TGTGCCAGCAGCTTCGCTCGGAACAATCAGCCCCAGCATTTT. Amino acids: CASSFARNNQPQHF.